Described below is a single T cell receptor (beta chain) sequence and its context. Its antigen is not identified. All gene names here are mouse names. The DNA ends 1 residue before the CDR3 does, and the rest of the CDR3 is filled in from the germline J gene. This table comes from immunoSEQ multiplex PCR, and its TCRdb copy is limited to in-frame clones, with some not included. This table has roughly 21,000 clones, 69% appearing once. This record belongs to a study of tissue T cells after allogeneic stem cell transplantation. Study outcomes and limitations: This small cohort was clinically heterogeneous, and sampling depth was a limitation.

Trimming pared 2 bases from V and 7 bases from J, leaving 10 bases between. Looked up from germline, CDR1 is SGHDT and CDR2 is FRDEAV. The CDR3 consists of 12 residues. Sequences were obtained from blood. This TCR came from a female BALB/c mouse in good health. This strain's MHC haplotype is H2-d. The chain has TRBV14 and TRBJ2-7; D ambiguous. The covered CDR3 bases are TGTGCCAGCAGTTTAAAGCTGGAGGAACAGTAC. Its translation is CASSLKLEEQY. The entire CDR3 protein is CASSLKLEEQYF.